The rows below give T cell receptor beta chains drawn from one sample of a study of Graves' ophthalmopathy and Graves' hyperthyroidism. MiXCR, run by TCRdb on the multiplex PCR reads, gives a single entry per CDR3 protein. The sample holds over a million distinct CDR3 sequences, roughly 35% seen once. The sequenced sample consisted of peripheral blood or thyroid tissue (not recorded which). These receptors all stem from an adult man with Graves' hyperthyroidism. Both conserved end residues are part of each CDR3. Fields, in order: V gene, CDR3 length, clone size, J gene, D gene, CDR3 DNA, CDR3 protein. D genes are given only for firm matches. Expanded clones get a size class; other rows say once, few or many, or leave the size out.

TRBV29-1	15	few	TRBJ1-1	TRBD1	TGCAGCGTCAAATTTGACAGGGGGTGGGACACTGAAGCTTTCTTT	CSVKFDRGWDTEAFF
TRBV12-3/TRBV12-4	16	many	TRBJ2-5	.	TGTGCCAGCAGTTTAGCGCGAGGGCGAGGCCAAGAGACCCAGTACTTC	CASSLARGRGQETQYF
TRBV2	13	.	TRBJ1-1	TRBD1	TGTGCCAGCAACCAGGGGGGCTACACTGAAGCTTTCTTT	CASNQGGYTEAFF
TRBV7-9	14	many	TRBJ1-1	.	TGTGCCAGCAGCTTAATAAGGGAGCTCTCTGAAGCTTTCTTT	CASSLIRELSEAFF
TRBV29-1	14	.	TRBJ2-7	.	TGCAGCGCTAGGGGCAGGGAAGACTCCTACGGGCAATACTTC	CSARGREDSYGQYF
TRBV7-9	18	.	TRBJ2-5	.	TGTGCCAGCAGCTTCCTGAGGAGTAGCGGCCATGAGCTGGAGACCCAGTACTTC	CASSFLRSSGHELETQYF
TRBV10-3	15	.	TRBJ2-5	TRBD2	TGTGCCATCAGTGGGGGTAGCGGGAGTCATGAGACCCAGTACTTC	CAISGGSGSHETQYF
TRBV7-4	13	.	TRBJ2-1	.	TGTGCCAGCAGCCTCAGGGTCTACAATGAGCAGTTCTTC	CASSLRVYNEQFF
TRBV7-8	13	.	TRBJ2-7	.	TGTGCCAGCAGATGGCAGGGGACCTACGAGCAGTACTTC	CASRWQGTYEQYF
TRBV28	14	.	TRBJ2-2	.	TGTGCCAGCAGTCCCGGACAGTTCACCGGAGAGCTGTTTTTT	CASSPGQFTGELFF
TRBV25-1	12	.	TRBJ1-2	.	TGTGCCAGCATCCGGCACAACTATGGCTACACCTTC	CASIRHNYGYTF
TRBV4-1	12	few	TRBJ2-2	.	TGCGCCGTCCTGATGCGTACCGGGGAGCTGTTTTTT	CAVLMRTGELFF
TRBV5-1	16	few	TRBJ2-7	.	TGCGCCAGCAGCTTGGCCTCCGGGGGATTGCGTGGCGAGCAGTACTTC	CASSLASGGLRGEQYF
TRBV10-1	13	many	TRBJ2-2	TRBD2	TGCGCCAGCACGGCGGGGGGGCCCGGGGAGCTGTTTTTT	CASTAGGPGELFF
TRBV25-1	18	.	TRBJ2-2	.	TGTGCCAGCCACATACACCCCACTGAACACGCGAACACCGGGGAGCTGTTTTTT	CASHIHPTEHANTGELFF
TRBV14	19	.	TRBJ2-6	.	TGTGCCAGCAGCCAATTGAGGGGGAGGACGGCGAGCGGGGTCAACGTCCTGACTTTC	CASSQLRGRTASGVNVLTF
TRBV29-1	12	few	TRBJ1-4	.	TGCAGCGTTGGTCAGGGTGGTGAAAAACTGTTTTTT	CSVGQGGEKLFF
TRBV7-9	16	many	TRBJ1-5	.	TGTGCCAGCAGTGGAACGGTGCTGGGGAGCAATCAGCCCCAGCATTTT	CASSGTVLGSNQPQHF
TRBV5-1	15	.	TRBJ1-5	.	TGCGCCAGCAGCTTAACTAGCGGGGATCAAGAGACCCAGCATTTT	CASSLTSGDQETQHF
TRBV29-1	13	.	TRBJ2-5	TRBD1	TGCAGCGTTGCGAGGCAGGGGGCCAAGACCCAGTACTTC	CSVARQGAKTQYF
TRBV7-2	13	.	TRBJ2-7	.	TGTGCCAGCAGCCGGCCGGGAGTGTACGAGCAGTACTTC	CASSRPGVYEQYF
TRBV7-2	15	.	TRBJ1-4	.	TGTGCCAGCAGCGACGGGCTAGTAGTAGGTGAAAAACTGTTTTTT	CASSDGLVVGEKLFF
TRBV28	14	.	TRBJ2-7	TRBD1	TGTGCCAGCAGACCCCGGACAGGCAAGTACGAGCAGTACTTC	CASRPRTGKYEQYF
TRBV6-4	13	few	TRBJ2-2	.	TGTGCCAGCAGTGATACCGGAACCGGGGAGCTGTTTTTT	CASSDTGTGELFF
TRBV12-3/TRBV12-4	14	many	TRBJ1-4	.	TGTGCCAGCAGTGGGGACATGCGGGACGAAAAACTGTTTTTT	CASSGDMRDEKLFF
TRBV2	13	.	TRBJ2-5	TRBD2	TGTGCCAGCCGACTAGGACTAGAAGAGACCCAGTACTTC	CASRLGLEETQYF
TRBV12-3/TRBV12-4	13	many	TRBJ1-2	.	TGTGCCAGCAGTTTACGCACGGTTCGGAGCTACACCTTC	CASSLRTVRSYTF